This paragraph covers one T cell receptor (beta chain) sequence. The target antigen is unknown. CDR3 length: 14 residues. Per germline, CDR1 SGHTA and CDR2 FQGTGA. Trimming removed 5 bases from V and 0 bases from J, with 7 bases in between. This record belongs to a study of cytomegalovirus exposure and HLA in healthy donors. Study-level information: Some 200 million T cells yielded around 100 million unique TCR beta sequences, as an earlier analysis found. Study findings and constraints: Across donors, most TCRs were seen rarely, yet some public ones were widespread. In all likelihood, a cluster of highly shared sequence variants was a sequencing artifact. As a later analysis revealed, the rate of TCR association differed by HLA locus, with DRB1 most and HLA-C fewest.

Primers included in the PCR were 60 Vbeta and 13 Jbeta primers. Clones were sequenced by immunoSEQ multiplex PCR, and TCRdb holds only the in-frame ones, with some missing. The sample records 200,000 or so clones, over 65% being singletons. The source of this sequence is a man aged 35 to 55 in good health and CMV-seronegative. This chain connects TRBV7-3 to TRBJ2-2, with no clear D. The sequenced sample was PBMCs. The CDR3 bases are TGTGCCAGCAGCGGCGGAACGAACACCGGGGAGCTGTTTTTT. Amino acids: CASSGGTNTGELFF.